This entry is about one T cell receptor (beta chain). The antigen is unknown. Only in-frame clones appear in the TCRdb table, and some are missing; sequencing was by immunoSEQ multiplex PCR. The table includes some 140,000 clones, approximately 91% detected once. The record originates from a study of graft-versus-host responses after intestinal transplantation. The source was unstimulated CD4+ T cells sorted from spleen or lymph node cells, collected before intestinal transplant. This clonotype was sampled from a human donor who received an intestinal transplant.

The CDR3 DNA reads as TGTGCCAGCAGCGCCGGGACAGGGGGCTGGGAGACCCAGTACTTC. It specifies CASSAGTGGWETQYF. The V gene is TRBV7-2, the J gene TRBJ2-5; the match to TRBD1 covers 12 bases. With V trimmed by 5 bases and J by 5 bases, 6 bases remained unmatched. In germline, CDR1 is SGHTA, CDR2 FQGNSA. This CDR3 spans 15 amino acids.